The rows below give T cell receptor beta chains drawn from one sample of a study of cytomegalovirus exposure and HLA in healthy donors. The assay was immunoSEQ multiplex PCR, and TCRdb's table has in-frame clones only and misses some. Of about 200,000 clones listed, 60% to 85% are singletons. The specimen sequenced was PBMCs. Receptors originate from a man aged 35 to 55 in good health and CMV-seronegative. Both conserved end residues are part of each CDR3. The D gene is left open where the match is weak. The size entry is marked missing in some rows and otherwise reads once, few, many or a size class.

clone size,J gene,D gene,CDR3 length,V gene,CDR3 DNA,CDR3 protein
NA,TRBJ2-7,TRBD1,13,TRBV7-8,TGTGCCAGCAGCCAGGACAGGGGGGACGAGCAGTACTTC,CASSQDRGDEQYF
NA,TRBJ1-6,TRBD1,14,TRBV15,TGTGCCACCAGCAGAGAAGGGACAGCCTTTTCCCTCCACTTT,CATSREGTAFSLHF
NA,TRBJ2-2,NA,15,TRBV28,TGTGCCAGCAGTCCCGGGACTTTGAACACCGGGGAGCTGTTTTTT,CASSPGTLNTGELFF
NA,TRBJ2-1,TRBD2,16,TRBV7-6,TGTGCCAGCACCTCTCTAGCGGGGGGCCCTTACAATGAGCAGTTCTTC,CASTSLAGGPYNEQFF
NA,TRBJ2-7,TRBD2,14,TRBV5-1,TGCGCCAGCAGCCCCAGCGGGACTACTAGCCCGGAGTACTTC,CASSPSGTTSPEYF
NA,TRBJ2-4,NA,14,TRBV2,TGTGCCAGCGTGGGGAGCCCCCGGGGAAACATTCAGTACTTC,CASVGSPRGNIQYF
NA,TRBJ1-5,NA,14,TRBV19,TGTGCCAGTAAATTGGGCTATAGCAATCAGCCCCAGCATTTT,CASKLGYSNQPQHF
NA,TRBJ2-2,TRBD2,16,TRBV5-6,TGTGCCAGCAGCACGGTTTGGGGGGGGAACACCGGGGAGCTGTTTTTT,CASSTVWGGNTGELFF
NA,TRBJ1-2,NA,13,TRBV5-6,TGTGCCAGCAGCTTGGGACGACTGGATGGCTACACCTTC,CASSLGRLDGYTF
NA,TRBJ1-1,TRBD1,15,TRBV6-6,TGTGCCAGCAGTTCGGTCGGACAGGGGAACACTGAAGCTTTCTTT,CASSSVGQGNTEAFF
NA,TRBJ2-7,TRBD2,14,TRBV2,TGTGCCAGCAGTCCCGGACTAGCGGGAGCTTTACATTACTTC,CASSPGLAGALHYF
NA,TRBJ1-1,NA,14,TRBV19,TGTGCCAGTAACCCCCCAGGGACTCGGGCTGAAGCTTTCTTT,CASNPPGTRAEAFF
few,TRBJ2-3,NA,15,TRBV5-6,TGTGCCAGCAGCGCGGTACGACCAAACACAGATACGCAGTATTTT,CASSAVRPNTDTQYF
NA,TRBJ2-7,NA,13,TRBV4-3,TGCGCCAGCAGCCAAGATAGAAGCTACGAGCAGTACTTC,CASSQDRSYEQYF
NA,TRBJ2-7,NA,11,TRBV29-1,TGCAGCGCATTGGGGGGTGACGAGCAGTACTTC,CSALGGDEQYF
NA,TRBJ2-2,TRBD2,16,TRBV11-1,TGTGCCAGCAGCTCATCAGCGGGAAGGGGCACCGGGGAGCTGTTTTTT,CASSSSAGRGTGELFF
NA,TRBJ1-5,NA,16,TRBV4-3,TGCGCCAGCAGCCAAGAAGCTCTCCTAAGCAATCAGCCCCAGCATTTT,CASSQEALLSNQPQHF
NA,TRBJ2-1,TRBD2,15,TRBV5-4,TGTGCCAGCAGCCGTACTAGCGGGGGGCTGGATGAGCAGTTCTTC,CASSRTSGGLDEQFF
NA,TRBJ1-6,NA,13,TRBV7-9,TGTGCCAGCAGCTTTGAGGGAAATTCACCCCTCCACTTT,CASSFEGNSPLHF
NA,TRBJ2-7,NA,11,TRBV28,TGTGCCAGCAGTTTAAGGGGGGAGCAGTACTTC,CASSLRGEQYF
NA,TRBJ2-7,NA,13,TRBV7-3,TGTGCCAGCAGCGTCGAGGCCGGTTTCGAGCAGTACTTC,CASSVEAGFEQYF
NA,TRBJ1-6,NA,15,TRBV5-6,TGTGCCAGCAGCTTAGCGGGGACCGGAAATTCACCCCTCCACTTT,CASSLAGTGNSPLHF
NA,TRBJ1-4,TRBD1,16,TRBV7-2,TGTGCCAGCAGCATCACCGGGACAGCACGCCCTGAAAAACTGTTTTTT,CASSITGTARPEKLFF
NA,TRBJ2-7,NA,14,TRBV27,TGTGCCAGCAGCCACCAGGGACACCTCTACGAGCAGTACTTC,CASSHQGHLYEQYF
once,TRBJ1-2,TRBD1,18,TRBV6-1,TGTGCCAGCAGTGACTGGCAGGGGGGCTTGGGCTTATTCTATGGCTACACCTTC,CASSDWQGGLGLFYGYTF
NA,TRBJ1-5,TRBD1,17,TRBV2,TGTGCCAGCCCCGAAGGTGGGACAGTTTATAGCAATCAGCCCCAGCATTTT,CASPEGGTVYSNQPQHF
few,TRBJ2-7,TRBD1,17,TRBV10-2,TGCGCCAGCAGTGGGATAAATACAGGGGGCCATTCGTACGAGCAGTACTTC,CASSGINTGGHSYEQYF
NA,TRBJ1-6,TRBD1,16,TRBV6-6,TGTGCCAGCAGTTACTCGCCTGGACAGGGGGGTTCACCCCTCCACTTT,CASSYSPGQGGSPLHF
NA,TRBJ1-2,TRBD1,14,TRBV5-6,TGTGCCAGCAGCGCAGGGGGTGGTAACTATGGCTACACCTTC,CASSAGGGNYGYTF
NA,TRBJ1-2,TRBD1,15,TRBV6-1,TGTGCCAGCAGGGGTCTAGGACAGGGGGTTAATGGCTACACCTTC,CASRGLGQGVNGYTF
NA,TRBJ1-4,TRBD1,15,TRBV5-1,TGCGCCAGCAGCTCAGGACAGGGTCGTAGAGAAAAACTGTTTTTT,CASSSGQGRREKLFF
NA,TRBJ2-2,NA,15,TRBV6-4,TGTGCCAGCAGTGGACAGGCTGCGAACACCGGGGAGCTGTTTTTT,CASSGQAANTGELFF
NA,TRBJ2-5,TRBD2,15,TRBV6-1,TGTGCCAGCAGTGAACTAGCGGGGGGGCCGGAAGAGCAGTACTTC,CASSELAGGPEEQYF
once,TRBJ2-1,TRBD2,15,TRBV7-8,TGTGCCAGCAGCTTAGGACTAGCAGCCTACAATGAGCAGTTCTTC,CASSLGLAAYNEQFF
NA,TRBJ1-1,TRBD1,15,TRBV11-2,TGTGCCAGCAGCCCCCAGGGGGTCTCGAACACTGAAGCTTTCTTT,CASSPQGVSNTEAFF
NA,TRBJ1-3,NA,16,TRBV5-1,TGCGCCAGCAGCGTCCCACAGGGCACCTCTGGAAACACCATATATTTT,CASSVPQGTSGNTIYF
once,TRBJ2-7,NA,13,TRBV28,TGTGCCAGCAGTTTACCAGGGACCTACGAGCAGTACTTC,CASSLPGTYEQYF
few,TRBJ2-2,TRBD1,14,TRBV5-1,TGCGCCAGCAGCCCGGGACAGACCACCGGGGAGCTGTTTTTT,CASSPGQTTGELFF
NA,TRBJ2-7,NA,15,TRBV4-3,TGCGCCAGCAGCCAAACTACAGGGATTCTCAACGAGCAGTACTTC,CASSQTTGILNEQYF
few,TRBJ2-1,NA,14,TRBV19,TGTGCCAGTAAGAAGGGTGGCGGGGATAATGAGCAGTTCTTC,CASKKGGGDNEQFF
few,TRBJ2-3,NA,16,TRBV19,TGTGCCAGTAGTCGGGGACTGACAGGGACGGCAGATACGCAGTATTTT,CASSRGLTGTADTQYF
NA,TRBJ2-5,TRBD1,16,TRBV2,TGTGCCAGCAGCGGTCGGACAGGTCGGGATTCCCGGACCCAGTACTTC,CASSGRTGRDSRTQYF
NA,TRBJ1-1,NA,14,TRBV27,TGTGCCAGCAGGAGCGGGACATCGAACACTGAAGCTTTCTTT,CASRSGTSNTEAFF
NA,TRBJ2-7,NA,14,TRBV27,TGTGCCAGCAGTTTATCAGGCAGGACCTACGAGCAGTACTTC,CASSLSGRTYEQYF
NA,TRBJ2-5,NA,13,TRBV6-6,TGTGCCAGCACGAGTGGAGTTGAAGAGACCCAGTACTTC,CASTSGVEETQYF
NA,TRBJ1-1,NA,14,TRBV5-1,TGCGCCAGCAGCTTAAGAACAGAGCGGGTAGAAGCTTTCTTT,CASSLRTERVEAFF
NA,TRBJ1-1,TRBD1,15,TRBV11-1,TGTGCCAGCAGCTGGGACAGGGTAGTAGGCACTGAAGCTTTCTTT,CASSWDRVVGTEAFF
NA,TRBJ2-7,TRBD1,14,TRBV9,TGTGCCAGCAGCGTACGACAGGGGGCCTACGAGCAGTACTTC,CASSVRQGAYEQYF
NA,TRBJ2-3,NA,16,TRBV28,TGTGCCAGCAGAAACTTCTACGGAGTTAGCACAGATACGCAGTATTTT,CASRNFYGVSTDTQYF
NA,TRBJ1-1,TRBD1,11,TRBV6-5,TGTGCCAGCAGGATACAGGGGTTTGCTTTCTTT,CASRIQGFAFF
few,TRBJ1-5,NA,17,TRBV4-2,TGTGCCAGCAGCCAGGCCGGGAGGGGTGTAGTAGATCAGCCCCAGCATTTT,CASSQAGRGVVDQPQHF
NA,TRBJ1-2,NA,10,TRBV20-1,TGCAGTGCTAGACCTGATGGCTACACCTTC,CSARPDGYTF
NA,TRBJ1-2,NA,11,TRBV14,TGTGCCAGCAGCCAAGAGGGAGAGTACACCTTC,CASSQEGEYTF
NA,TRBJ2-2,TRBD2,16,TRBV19,TGTGCCAGTAGTACCCCCCGGCTAGCGGACACCGGGGAGCTGTTTTTT,CASSTPRLADTGELFF
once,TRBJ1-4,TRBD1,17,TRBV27,TGTGCCAGCAGTTTATGGGGACAGGGGAGAGGGGATGAAAAACTGTTTTTT,CASSLWGQGRGDEKLFF
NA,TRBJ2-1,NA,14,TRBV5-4,TGTGCCAGCAGCGGAGACAGTTCCTACAATGAGCAGTTCTTC,CASSGDSSYNEQFF